Each of the 3 T cell receptor beta chains below was sequenced from the same sample in a study of blood T cell repertoires in COVID-19. The repertoire was sequenced with immunoSEQ multiplex PCR; TCRdb's copy has only in-frame clones and lacks some. The data hold 150,000 to 200,000 clones, with approximately 85% observed a single time. The source material was peripheral blood. The receptor source for this set is an elderly woman with acute or convalescent COVID-19.

The rearrangement joins TRBV3-1 (or the pseudogene TRBV3-2) to TRBJ1-5; TRBD1 is a possible D gene (5 bases). Germline CDR1 LGHDT, CDR2 YNNKEL (reference sequence). The CDR3 contains 13 residues. Trimming pared 5 bases from V and 3 bases from J, leaving 8 bases between. The CDR3 bases are TGTGCCAGCAGCGAGACAGTCAATCAGCCCCAGCATTTT. This sequence encodes CASSETVNQPQHF.

This chain connects TRBV7-6 to TRBJ2-5; D is ambiguous. V shed 1 base and J shed 9 bases, with 21 bases lying between them. This CDR3 contains 16 residues. Germline CDR1 SGHVS, CDR2 FNYEAQ. The chain's CDR3 is CASSLEPPSVSKPQYF. In DNA, the CDR3 is TGTGCCAGCAGCTTAGAGCCCCCGAGTGTCTCAAAGCCCCAGTACTTC.

This chain uses TRBV29-1 with TRBJ1-2, with a tentative D call TRBD1 (6 bases). Germline values: CDR1 SQVTM, CDR2 ANQGSEA. The V end lost 2 bases, the J end lost 9 bases, and 19 bases lay between the germline ends. The CDR3 is made up of 14 amino acids. CDR3 amino acids: CSVERRQGLISYTF. CDR3 DNA: TGCAGCGTTGAAAGGAGGCAGGGGCTGATAAGCTACACCTTC.